Below are 10 T cell receptor beta chains sequenced from a single sample in a study of early T cells in non-severe SARS-CoV-2 infection. TCRdb re-called the 5' RACE reads with MiXCR, one entry per CDR3 protein. The data hold 25,000 to 35,000 distinct CDR3 sequences, with about 5.2% observed a single time. Sequenced material: whole blood. The receptors originated from an adult who was a healthcare worker with PCR-confirmed SARS-CoV-2 infection or an uninfected control (not recorded which).

This clonotype showed up just a few times. CDR3 DNA: TGTGCCAGCAGCTTGGCCAGGGACAGCGAAGCTTTCTTT. Translating gives CASSLARDSEAFF. The chain has TRBV5-4 and TRBJ1-1, with TRBD1 identical over 7 bases. V lost 0 bases and J lost 8; bases outside the gene matches: 4. Germline lookup yields CDR1 SGHNT and CDR2 YYREEE (reference sequence). CDR3 size: 13 residues.

This clonotype has at least ten counts. This chain joins TRBV7-9 and TRBJ2-5; TRBD2 agrees at 9 bases. The CDR3 sequence is 14 residues long. V shed 5 bases, J shed 2 bases, and the junction held 3 bases outside the gene matches. Germline lookup yields CDR1 SEHNR and CDR2 FQNEAQ (reference sequence). The CDR3 nucleotides are TGTGCCAGCAGCCGTAGCGGGGGACAAGAGACCCAGTACTTC. Its translation is CASSRSGGQETQYF.

There are many counts of this clonotype. J is TRBJ1-1 and V is TRBV4-3; D unresolved. This CDR3 region has 14 residues. The V gene lost 0 bases and the J gene lost 1 base, with 6 bases spanning the gap. Germline V CDR1 and CDR2: LGHNA, YSLEER. The CDR3 protein is CASSQDHGNTEAFF. In DNA, the CDR3 is TGCGCCAGCAGCCAAGATCACGGGAACACTGAAGCTTTCTTT.

This clonotype has a count of ten or more. V and J are TRBV10-3 and TRBJ1-5, with a possible D match to TRBD1 (6 bases). Germline CDR1 reads ENHRY; CDR2 reads SYGVKD. V was shortened by 4 bases and J by 5 bases, with 12 bases between the two germline ends. The CDR3 length is 14 residues. The CDR3 coding sequence is TGTGCCATCAGTGGGCGGGACACCGATCAGCCCCAGCATTTT. This codes for CAISGRDTDQPQHF.

There are a few counts of this clonotype. The rearrangement links TRBV4-3 to TRBJ1-5; a possible D gene is TRBD1 (5 bases). This CDR3 has 15 amino acids. The germline gives CDR1 LGHNA, CDR2 YSLEER. Deletions cut 0 bases from V and 4 bases from J, with 10 bases between. CDR3 region: CASSQDGGANQPQHF. As DNA, the CDR3 is TGCGCCAGCAGCCAAGACGGTGGGGCAAATCAGCCCCAGCATTTT.

This clonotype was recorded at least ten times. This chain connects TRBV4-1 to TRBJ2-3, with 9 nucleotides matching TRBD2. The CDR3 sequence is 17 residues long. J was trimmed by 1 base and V by 5 bases; bases with no gene match: 10. CDR1 and CDR2 (germline): MGHRA, YSYEKL. The CDR3 reads CASSTKIAGERTDTQYF. The CDR3 bases are TGCGCCAGCAGCACGAAGATAGCGGGAGAGCGCACAGATACGCAGTATTTT.

The table lists this clonotype with many counts. The chain is built from TRBV11-2 and TRBJ2-2; 10 bases map to TRBD2. With 5 bases clipped from V and 4 bases from J, the junction kept 1 base outside the gene matches. The CDR3 loop spans 14 amino acids. CDR1 is SGHAT and CDR2 is FQNNGV in the germline V gene. CDR3 region: CASSQREGTGELFF. In DNA, the CDR3 is TGTGCCAGCAGCCAGCGGGAGGGCACCGGGGAGCTGTTTTTT.

CDR3: CASSLRYTGELFF. The CDR3 bases are TGTGCCAGCAGTTTGAGATACACCGGGGAGCTGTTTTTT. The V and J genes are TRBV12-3 or TRBV12-4 and TRBJ2-2; D unclear. V lost 3 bases and J 3 bases, leaving 5 bases between the germline ends. The CDR3 extends over 13 amino acids.

In its sample, this clonotype was seen many times. The chain has TRBV2 and TRBJ2-1; 7 nucleotides line up with TRBD2. Looked up from germline, CDR1 is SNHLY and CDR2 is FYNNEI. The CDR3 covers 15 residues. V lost 5 bases to trimming and J lost 0 bases; unmatched junction nucleotides: 4. The CDR3 protein is CASSREASSYNEQFF. CDR3 in DNA: TGTGCCAGCAGTCGGGAGGCGAGCTCCTACAATGAGCAGTTCTTC.

Many counts were recorded for this clonotype. The CDR3 coding sequence is TGTGCCAGCAGCTTAGGACCAGCAGATACGCAGTATTTT. Encoded protein: CASSLGPADTQYF. The chain joins TRBV7-2 to TRBJ2-3; the D is unclear. CDR1 is SGHTA and CDR2 is FQGNSA in the germline V gene. V dropped 1 base and J dropped 4 bases, with 6 bases sitting between them. The CDR3 runs to 13 residues.